This is a list of T cell receptor beta chains from one sample in a study of control samples from healthy donors and cancer patients. The method was immunoSEQ multiplex PCR; TCRdb's version includes in-frame clones alone and lacks a portion of them. The profile shows some 90,000 clones, approximately 91% of them singletons. Sequencing was performed on blood. These receptors were taken from a woman in her 30s in good health. CDR3s include the opening cysteine and the closing phenylalanine or tryptophan. Rows may omit the clone size; those that give it use once, few, many or a size class.

size | length | V | CDR3
NA | 13 | TRBV19 | CARLWVCHQPQHF
NA | 16 | TRBV5-4 | CASSLDGGFSGNTIYF
NA | 16 | TRBV19 | CASTPRGGRTNEKLFF
NA | 13 | TRBV12-3/TRBV12-4 | CASARGANNEQFF
once | 12 | TRBV4-2 | CASSQDRGELFF
NA | 14 | TRBV11-2 | CASSLVSGTGIQFF
NA | 20 | TRBV4-2 | CASSQEIQAWVSSTNEKLFF
NA | 15 | TRBV5-1 | CASSLTGSGANVLTF
once | 16 | TRBV5-6 | CASSLARGVLSYEQYF
NA | 14 | TRBV7-9 | CASSSKGVNTEAFF
once | 14 | TRBV6-1 | CASSEGTGGQPQHF
NA | 17 | TRBV6-1 | CASSVTGGGGSYNEQFF
NA | 17 | TRBV4-1 | CASSQGQGAVGNSPLHF
once | 13 | TRBV28 | CASSFRAGNTIYF
once | 13 | TRBV19 | CASRGVGFYEQYF
NA | 15 | TRBV9 | CASSPWDSGANVLTF
NA | 15 | TRBV19 | CASSAGTVSNQPQHF
NA | 14 | TRBV16 | CASSLGLNTGELFF
NA | 16 | TRBV5-1 | CASSLTVGTAYTEAFF
few | 13 | TRBV12-3/TRBV12-4 | CASSETGSYGYTF
NA | 15 | TRBV6-1 | CASSEGGQGGETQYF
NA | 18 | TRBV23-1 | CASSQSGEADSGFNEQFF
few | 15 | TRBV9 | CASSGGRGMNTEAFF
NA | 13 | TRBV30 | CACPRGGGTEAFF
NA | 12 | TRBV9 | CASSVTTDTQYF
NA | 14 | TRBV2 | CARTGGLDNSPLHF